The 21 T cell receptor beta chains below come from one sample, sequenced in a study of post-analysis software for immune sequencing data. Findings and caveats of the study: There were five TRBV segments more frequent in patients than controls, and TRBV5-6, TRBV5-1 and TRBV20-1 were among them.

Tagging with unique molecular identifiers was a feature of the TCR beta cDNA libraries. TCRdb reanalysed the PCR reads using MiXCR and keeps one entry per CDR3 protein. The table has hundreds of thousands of distinct CDR3 sequences, under 55% seen once. Antigens of these TCRs are unknown. The sample consisted of blood. The origin of the receptors is a girl aged 5-17 years with multiple sclerosis.

This clonotype was recorded a few times. The rearrangement joins TRBV7-9 to TRBJ2-7, with D possibly TRBD1 on 6 matching bases. The CDR3 is 14 residues long. The germline V and J ends were trimmed by 4 bases and 3 bases, with 13 bases remaining between them. Germline assignment: CDR1 SEHNR and CDR2 FQNEAQ (reference sequence). CDR3 protein: CASSSLRGSYEQYF. In DNA, the CDR3 is TGTGCCAGCAGCTCTCTCAGGGGAAGCTACGAGCAGTACTTC.

There are a few counts of this clonotype. The chain combines TRBV29-1 with TRBJ2-7, with 8 bases identical to TRBD2. This CDR3 is built from 11 residues. The J segment lost 7 bases and the V segment lost 7 bases, leaving 6 bases of the junction unmatched. Germline CDR1 reads SQVTM; CDR2 reads ANQGSEA. CDR3 loop: CSGLLAGEQYF. The CDR3 region has the DNA TGCAGCGGTTTGTTAGCGGGAGAGCAGTACTTC.

This clonotype occurred once. The CDR3, as DNA: TGCGCCAGCAGCCTGGGGCGGGGGCACCCATTCTACGAGCAGTACTTC. It encodes CASSLGRGHPFYEQYF. The J gene is TRBJ2-7, the V gene TRBV5-1; tentative D call: TRBD2 (7 bases). In germline, CDR1 is SGHRS, CDR2 YFSETQ. Trimming took off 4 bases at V and 3 bases at J, with 20 bases between the two ends. The CDR3 has 16 amino acids.

This chain connects TRBV7-9 to TRBJ2-7, with no clear D. In germline, CDR1 is SEHNR, CDR2 FQNEAQ (reference sequence). V lost 5 bases and J lost 0, with 14 bases in between. CDR3 length: 15 residues. CDR3 loop: CASSLVAGHSYEQYF. The DNA of the CDR3 is TGTGCCAGCAGCCTGGTTGCAGGCCACTCCTACGAGCAGTACTTC. The complete variable domain, with remaining parts taken from reference TRBV7-9 and TRBJ2-7, reads DTGVSQNPRHKITKRGQNVTFRCDPISEHNRLYWYRQTLGQGPEFLTYFQNEAQLEKSRLLSDRFSAERPKGSFSTLEIQRTEQGDSAMYLCASSLVAGHSYEQYFGPGTRLTVT.

V is TRBV7-9 and J is TRBJ2-1, with a tentative D call TRBD2 (6 bases). CDR1 is SEHNR, CDR2 FQNEAQ, per germline (reference sequence). This CDR3 is built from 13 residues. Trimming stripped 5 bases from V and 9 bases from J, with 14 bases between. The CDR3 here is CASSTRDWREQFF. CDR3 DNA sequence: TGTGCCAGCAGCACAAGGGACTGGCGTGAGCAGTTCTTC.

V is TRBV7-9 and J is TRBJ2-3; D not resolved. This CDR3 is 13 amino acids long. V lost 4 bases to trimming and J lost 6 bases, with 11 bases between them. CDR1 is SEHNR and CDR2 is FQNEAQ in the germline V gene (reference sequence). The CDR3 protein is CASSWSPRDTQYF. The DNA for the CDR3 is TGTGCCAGCAGCTGGTCCCCTCGGGATACGCAGTATTTT.

This clonotype was recorded at least ten times. This chain uses TRBV7-2 with TRBJ1-2, with a possible D match to TRBD1 (5 bases). CDR1 SGHTA and CDR2 FQGNSA come from the germline V gene. Trimming cost V 5 bases and J 4 bases, with 20 bases left between them. CDR3 length: 16 amino acids. The CDR3 protein is CASSQSSGTRSYGYTF. CDR3 DNA sequence: TGTGCCAGCAGCCAATCCTCAGGGACCCGAAGCTATGGCTACACCTTC.

The V and J genes are TRBV20-1 and TRBJ2-7, with 10 bases fitting TRBD2. V gave up 7 bases and J gave up 2 bases; unmatched junction bases: 2. CDR1 and CDR2 (germline): DFQATT, SNEGSKA (reference sequence). CDR3 length equals 12 residues. The CDR3 DNA reads TGCAGTGGGACTAGCGGAGCCTACGAGCAGTACTTC. The encoded protein is CSGTSGAYEQYF.

The V and J genes are TRBV7-2 and TRBJ2-1; weak D call: TRBD1 (6 bases). The CDR3 is 12 residues long. Trimming shortened V by 5 bases and J by 8 bases, and 10 bases separated the two germline ends. Per the germline V gene, CDR1 is SGHTA and CDR2 is FQGNSA. Here the CDR3 reads CASSRDNDEQFF. The CDR3 region has the DNA TGTGCCAGCAGCCGGGACAATGATGAGCAGTTCTTC.

The rearrangement joins TRBV20-1 to TRBJ1-5; D gene ambiguous. The ends were cut back, 3 bases at V and 4 bases at J, with 4 bases in the middle. Germline V gene sequence: CDR1 DFQATT, CDR2 SNEGSKA (reference sequence). The CDR3 has 11 residues. CDR3 residues: CSASGNQPQHF. DNA of the CDR3: TGCAGTGCTAGCGGAAATCAGCCCCAGCATTTT.

This clonotype was seen a handful of times. V and J are TRBV3-1 and TRBJ2-1, with TRBD1 as a possible D gene (5 bases). The CDR3 is 13 residues long. The germline gives CDR1 LGHDT, CDR2 YNNKEL (reference sequence). V lost 0 bases to trimming and J lost 8 bases, with 8 bases between them. The CDR3 DNA follows: TGTGCCAGCAGCCAAGATCAGGGCCATGAGCAGTTCTTC. This gives the protein CASSQDQGHEQFF.

A few counts support this clonotype. V is TRBV9 and J is TRBJ1-5; no clear D gene. The V gene's germline CDR1 is SGDLS and CDR2 YYNGEE. Between the trimmed V and J ends, which lost 4 bases and 3 bases, there was a span of 14 bases. The CDR3 is 15 amino acids. CDR3 region: CASSPSSGPNQPQHF. Written as DNA, the CDR3 is TGTGCCAGCAGCCCTAGTTCAGGCCCCAATCAGCCCCAGCATTTT.

Here the CDR3 DNA reads TGCAGCGTTGGGGTCTTGTCGAACACTGAAGCTTTCTTT. Its translation: CSVGVLSNTEAFF. The gene calls are TRBV29-1 and TRBJ1-1, with unresolved D. V was pared by 4 bases and J by 1 base, with 10 bases between. The CDR3 length is 13 residues. Germline lookup yields CDR1 SQVTM and CDR2 ANQGSEA.

The J gene is TRBJ2-7, the V gene TRBV6-2 or TRBV6-3; 9 bases line up with TRBD2. CDR1 MNHEY and CDR2 SVGEGT come from the germline V gene. V lost 1 base to trimming and J lost 5 bases; unmatched junction nucleotides: 3. This CDR3 is 14 amino acids long. CDR3 residues: CASSYLAGVHEQYF. CDR3 DNA sequence: TGTGCCAGCAGTTACTTAGCGGGAGTGCACGAGCAGTACTTC.

This clonotype has a handful of counts. The CDR3 spells CASSHNQDSYNEQFF. CDR3 in DNA: TGTGCCAGCAGCCATAACCAGGACAGCTACAATGAGCAGTTCTTC. The gene calls are TRBV3-1 and TRBJ2-1, with a tentative D call TRBD1 (6 bases). CDR3 size: 15 residues. Germline V CDR1 and CDR2: LGHDT, YNNKEL (reference sequence). V was cut by 3 bases and J by 3 bases, with 12 bases left in between.

The J gene is TRBJ2-1, the V gene TRBV20-1, with 9 nucleotides matching TRBD1. CDR1 and CDR2 (germline): DFQATT, SNEGSKA (reference sequence). The CDR3 length is 12 residues. CDR3 sequence reads: CTMTGGVNEQFF. CDR3 DNA sequence: TGCACCATGACAGGGGGAGTAAATGAGCAGTTCTTC.

The J gene is TRBJ2-7, the V gene TRBV13; 7 bases match TRBD1. The CDR3 contains 12 residues. Losses at the gene ends were 4 bases for V and 7 bases for J; bases not matched to a gene: 4. CDR1 and CDR2 from the germline V gene are PRHDT and FYEKMQ (reference sequence). The CDR3 nucleotides read TGTGCCAGCAGCTCTTTACAGGGGGAGCAGTACTTC. It yields the protein CASSSLQGEQYF. The whole variable domain, remainder taken from reference TRBV13 and TRBJ2-7, is AAGVIQSPRHLIKEKRETATLKCYPIPRHDTVYWYQQGPGQDPQFLISFYEKMQSDKGSIPDRFSAQQFSDYHSELNMSSLELGDSALYFCASSSLQGEQYFGPGTRLTVT.

About this clonotype itself: The CDR3 carries no conserved terminal phenylalanine or tryptophan, so it likely arises from a read error. The chain recombines TRBV7-3 with TRBJ2-3; 8 bases are shared with TRBD1. CDR1 and CDR2 from the germline V gene are SGHTA and FQGTGA. This CDR3 is built from 14 residues. Unmatched junction bases numbered 10, after V lost 5 bases and J lost 9 bases. CDR3 nucleotide sequence: TGTGCCAGCAGCCGACAGGGGCCGCCGCACACGCAGTATTCT. This codes for CASSRQGPPHTQYS.

V is TRBV12-3 or TRBV12-4 and J is TRBJ2-1; 8 nucleotides agree with TRBD1. The V and J ends lost 5 bases and 9 bases, in that order; junction bases with no gene match: 9. The CDR3 extends over 14 amino acids. The CDR3 reads CASSIGQGQAEQFF. CDR3 coding DNA: TGTGCCAGCAGTATCGGACAGGGCCAGGCTGAGCAGTTCTTC.

In nucleotides, the CDR3 is TGTGCCACCAGTGAACAAGGGACAGGGCTGTTCTTC. Protein: CATSEQGTGLFF. The chain is built from TRBV24-1 and TRBJ2-1, with 9 bases aligning to TRBD1. Germline V gene sequence: CDR1 KGHDR, CDR2 SFDVKD. The junction had 6 bases not matched to a gene; V was cut back by 4 bases and J by 15 bases. CDR3 length equals 12 residues.

This clonotype was counted only a few times. This chain connects TRBV20-1 to TRBJ2-5; D gene ambiguous. Germline CDR1 DFQATT, CDR2 SNEGSKA (reference sequence). The length of the CDR3 is 10 residues. V was clipped by 6 bases and J by 3 bases, with 5 bases between them. The CDR3 DNA follows: TGCAGTGCGCTTGAAGAGACCCAGTACTTC. Translating it yields CSALEETQYF.